This entry features one T cell receptor beta chain sequence. The data were produced by immunoSEQ multiplex PCR, yet TCRdb's version contains in-frame clones alone and is incomplete. Seen here are 85,000 to 100,000 clones, roughly 93% observed once, and the top ten hold approximately 8%. The sample is drawn from a study of control samples from healthy donors and cancer patients. The sequenced material came from blood. This TCR came from a man in his late teens or twenties in good health.

DNA of the CDR3: TGTGCCAGCTTAGACGGAACCTACAATGAGCAGTTCTTC. It is translated as CASLDGTYNEQFF. The chain links TRBV12-3 or TRBV12-4 to TRBJ2-1; unclear D gene. Trimming took off 8 bases at V and 2 bases at J, with 10 bases between the two ends. The length of the CDR3 is 13 residues.